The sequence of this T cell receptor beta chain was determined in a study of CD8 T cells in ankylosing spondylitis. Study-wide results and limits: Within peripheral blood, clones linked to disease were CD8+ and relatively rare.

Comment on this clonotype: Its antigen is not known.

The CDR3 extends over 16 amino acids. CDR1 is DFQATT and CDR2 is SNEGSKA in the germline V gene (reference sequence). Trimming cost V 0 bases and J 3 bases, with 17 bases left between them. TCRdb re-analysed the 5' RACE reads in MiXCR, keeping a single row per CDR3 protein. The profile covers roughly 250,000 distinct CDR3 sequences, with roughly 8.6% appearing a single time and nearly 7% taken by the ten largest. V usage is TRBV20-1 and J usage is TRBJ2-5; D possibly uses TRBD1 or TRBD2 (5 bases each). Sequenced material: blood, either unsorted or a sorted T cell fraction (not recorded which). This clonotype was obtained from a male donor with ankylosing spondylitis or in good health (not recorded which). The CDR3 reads CSARDLSRDGKETQYF. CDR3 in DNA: TGCAGTGCTAGAGATCTCTCCCGGGACGGGAAAGAGACCCAGTACTTC.